The clone carrying this TCR beta chain was seen only once. Antigen: not known. V shed 8 bases and J shed 9 bases, with 26 bases lying between them. The CDR3 has 16 residues. Germline V lookup: CDR1 MDHEN, CDR2 SYDVKM. The data derive from a study of T cell responses to AZD1222 COVID-19 vaccine. The method was immunoSEQ multiplex PCR; TCRdb's version includes in-frame clones alone and lacks a portion of them. In the table there are 150,000 to 200,000 clones, 90% of which are singletons. Study-wide results and limits: Seropositive at baseline were only a handful of AZD1222 recipients. Most donors were white British and more were female, and clonal diversity was possibly underestimated. Across the whole spike, CD4 TCRs peaked at regions 160-218 and 743-854.

The receptor was isolated from an adult in good health. V is TRBV28 and J is TRBJ2-1; the D call may be TRBD1 or TRBD2 (6 bases each). Sequencing was performed on peripheral blood, taken on day 0 of AZD1222 vaccination. The CDR3 loop reads CASRTGGLRTVLEQFF. The CDR3 nucleotides read TGTGCCAGCCGTACTGGGGGGCTCAGGACAGTCCTTGAGCAGTTCTTC.